These T cell receptor beta chains were read from a single sample in a study of response to subunit inactivated influenza vaccine. TCRdb reanalysed the RT-PCR reads using MiXCR and keeps one entry per CDR3 protein. The data contain more than 700,000 distinct CDR3 sequences, around 21% of them singletons. Sequencing used PBMCs from blood, obtained approximately 5 days after vaccination. The receptors shown here come from a man aged 45-60 years who received an inactivated influenza vaccine. Each CDR3 is given with its conserved first and last residue. Fields, in order: D gene, J gene, clone size, V gene, CDR3 DNA, CDR3 protein. A D gene is named only where the DNA matches it firmly. Rows give clone size only sometimes, using once, few, many, or a class for an expanded clone.

>NA|TRBJ2-3|few|TRBV12-3/TRBV12-4
TGTGCCAGCAGTCCGCACAGTCTCACAGATACGCAGTATTTT
CASSPHSLTDTQYF
>TRBD1|TRBJ2-1|NA|TRBV15
TGTGCCACCAGCGGTGGACAGGGATGGAATGAGCAGTTCTTC
CATSGGQGWNEQFF
>NA|TRBJ2-2|NA|TRBV6-1
TGTGCCACCTACCGACGGGTGGGGGGGGAGCTGTTTTTT
CATYRRVGGELFF
>NA|TRBJ2-3|NA|TRBV10-3
TGTGCCATCAGTCAAGGCCTGGGTGGGAGCACAGATACGCAGTATTTT
CAISQGLGGSTDTQYF
>NA|TRBJ1-3|NA|TRBV28
TGTGCCAGCAGCTATACAGGGATGACTGGAAACACCATATATTTT
CASSYTGMTGNTIYF
>TRBD2|TRBJ2-1|many|TRBV15
TGTGCCACCAGTAGGGCTAGCGGGACTGAGCAGTTCTTC
CATSRASGTEQFF
>TRBD2|TRBJ2-1|NA|TRBV20-1
TGCAGTGCCTGGACTAGCGGGAGTTTATCGGGTGAGCAGTTCTTC
CSAWTSGSLSGEQFF
>NA|TRBJ2-7|few|TRBV7-2
TGTGCCAGCAGCAACCCTCCACCCTACGAGCAGTACTTC
CASSNPPPYEQYF
>NA|TRBJ2-1|few|TRBV5-1
TGCGCCAGCAGCTTGATCCCAAACAATGAGCAGTTCTTC
CASSLIPNNEQFF
>NA|TRBJ1-6|NA|TRBV12-3/TRBV12-4
TGTGCCAGCAGTTTTGCAGGGACCGGGTATAATTCACCCCTCCACTTT
CASSFAGTGYNSPLHF
>TRBD1|TRBJ1-4|NA|TRBV19
TGTGCCAGTAGTACCCTCCCGGGACAGGGGACTGAAAAACTGTTTTTT
CASSTLPGQGTEKLFF
>NA|TRBJ2-5|few|TRBV5-1
TGCGCCAGCTCGCCCCAAGCGTCGGGTGAGACCCAGTACTTC
CASSPQASGETQYF
>NA|TRBJ1-1|few|TRBV5-1
TGCGCCAGCTTGGAGGGGACGAACACTGAAGCTTTCTTT
CASLEGTNTEAFF
>NA|TRBJ2-1|few|TRBV28
TGTGCCAGCAGTTTAGGAAGGTACCACAATGAGCAGTTCTTC
CASSLGRYHNEQFF
>NA|TRBJ2-2|many|TRBV5-1
TGCGCCAGCAGCTTAAGGGCAGACTCGGGAGCCGGGGAGCTGTTTTTT
CASSLRADSGAGELFF
>NA|TRBJ2-5|few|TRBV10-1
TGCGCCAGCAGTGAGAGAAGGAAAGAGACCCAGTACTTC
CASSERRKETQYF
>TRBD2|TRBJ2-1|NA|TRBV9
TGTGCCAGCAGCCCAAGAGCGGGATCCTACAATGAGCAGTTCTTC
CASSPRAGSYNEQFF
>TRBD2|TRBJ2-1|few|TRBV15
TGTGCCACCAGCAGAGATAACGGACTAGCGGGCCTCAATGAGCAGTTCTTC
CATSRDNGLAGLNEQFF
>NA|TRBJ2-7|NA|TRBV7-2
TGTGCCAGCAGCTTCCCGGGACGGAGTAAATACGAGCAGTACTTC
CASSFPGRSKYEQYF
>TRBD1|TRBJ2-1|NA|TRBV11-1
TGTGCCAGCAGACAGGGACAGGGGTTCGGAGCGGGAGTTAACAATGAGCAGTTCTTC
CASRQGQGFGAGVNNEQFF
>TRBD1|TRBJ2-7|NA|TRBV12-3/TRBV12-4
TGTGCCAGCAGCCGACAGGGCAAAGGTGTCGAGCAGTACTTC
CASSRQGKGVEQYF
>NA|TRBJ2-2|few|TRBV20-1
TGCAGTGCGACACAGGGATACACCGGGGAGCTGTTTTTT
CSATQGYTGELFF
>NA|TRBJ1-4|NA|TRBV4-1
TGCGCCAGCAGCCCCCTCTGGACAACTAATGAAAAACTGTTTTTT
CASSPLWTTNEKLFF
>TRBD2|TRBJ2-5|few|TRBV20-1
TGCAGTGCTAGAGATCGACTAGCGGGGGGCAATAAAGGGACCCAGTACTTC
CSARDRLAGGNKGTQYF
>NA|TRBJ2-5|few|TRBV20-1
TGCAGCCAAAAAAGGGGGACGGGAGAGACCCAGTACTTC
CSQKRGTGETQYF
>TRBD1|TRBJ1-5|NA|TRBV13
TGTGCCAGCAGCCTGGCAGCAGGGGGCCGCGATCAGCCCCAGCATTTT
CASSLAAGGRDQPQHF